The rows below give T cell receptor beta chains drawn from one sample of a study of somatic mutations in cytotoxic T cells in rheumatoid arthritis. The data were produced by immunoSEQ multiplex PCR, yet TCRdb's version contains in-frame clones alone and is incomplete. The sample has about 26,000 clones, roughly 80% seen once; the top ten hold approximately 5.3%. The sample taken for sequencing was CD8+ T cells sorted from blood. The source of these receptors is a man aged 50-59 years in good health. Both conserved end residues are part of each CDR3. A D gene is named only where the DNA matches it firmly. Expanded clones are given a class, and other clones once, few, many or no size at all.

d_gene	v_gene	abundance	j_gene	CDR3aa	CDR3nt
-	TRBV7-6	-	TRBJ1-1	CASSLGGGGTEAFF	TGTGCCAGCAGCTTAGGGGGGGGAGGAACTGAAGCTTTCTTT
TRBD2	TRBV15	-	TRBJ2-7	CATSAGLAEDYEQYF	TGTGCCACCAGCGCCGGACTAGCGGAGGACTACGAGCAGTACTTC
-	TRBV6-1	-	TRBJ2-5	CASIDLGGQETQYF	TGTGCCAGCATTGACCTCGGGGGCCAAGAGACCCAGTACTTC
-	TRBV7-9	-	TRBJ2-1	CASSLAGTYNEQFF	TGTGCCAGCAGCTTGGCGGGAACCTACAATGAGCAGTTCTTC
-	TRBV11-2	-	TRBJ1-2	CASSPYSGPGGYTF	TGTGCCAGCAGCCCCTATTCGGGTCCTGGGGGCTACACCTTC
-	TRBV7-9	once	TRBJ2-3	CASSTTSATSTDTQYF	TGTGCCAGCAGCACTACCTCAGCGACTAGCACAGATACGCAGTATTTT
-	TRBV5-1	-	TRBJ2-7	CASSSGAGEQYF	TGCGCCAGCAGCTCCGGGGCGGGCGAGCAGTACTTC
-	TRBV6-5	few	TRBJ2-2	CASSYSTSPNTGELFF	TGTGCCAGCAGTTACTCGACTTCCCCAAACACCGGGGAGCTGTTTTTT
-	TRBV6-1	-	TRBJ2-7	CASRPDGYEQYF	TGTGCCAGCAGACCCGACGGTTACGAGCAGTACTTC
-	TRBV9	-	TRBJ2-2	CASSVDGGRGTGELFF	TGTGCCAGCAGCGTAGATGGGGGGCGCGGCACCGGGGAGCTGTTTTTT
TRBD2	TRBV2	-	TRBJ2-7	CASSEGLAGGPKEQYF	TGTGCCAGCAGTGAAGGGCTAGCGGGAGGGCCAAAAGAGCAGTACTTC
-	TRBV30	-	TRBJ2-2	CAWGRTPERAGELFF	TGTGCCTGGGGGAGGACGCCGGAACGCGCCGGGGAGCTGTTTTTT
-	TRBV14	once	TRBJ2-3	CASSQYGSADTQYF	TGTGCCAGCAGCCAATACGGGAGCGCAGATACGCAGTATTTT
TRBD1	TRBV4-1	-	TRBJ2-7	CASSQVQGAYEQYF	TGCGCCAGCAGCCAAGTACAGGGGGCCTACGAGCAGTACTTC
TRBD1	TRBV27	-	TRBJ2-7	CASTDRGAHEQYF	TGTGCCAGCACCGACAGGGGAGCCCACGAGCAGTACTTC
TRBD2	TRBV4-1	-	TRBJ2-3	CASSQVAGGPPSTDTQYF	TGCGCCAGCAGCCAGGTAGCGGGAGGTCCCCCTAGCACAGATACGCAGTATTTT
TRBD1	TRBV5-1	-	TRBJ2-7	CASSDRVSSYEQYF	TGCGCCAGCAGCGACAGGGTAAGCTCCTACGAGCAGTACTTC
TRBD1	TRBV11-3	-	TRBJ2-1	CASSLASDRVFDEQFF	TGTGCCAGCAGCTTAGCCTCGGACAGGGTGTTCGATGAGCAGTTCTTC
TRBD2	TRBV10-3	few	TRBJ2-7	CAISELWTSGNSYEQYF	TGTGCCATCAGTGAGCTATGGACTAGCGGGAACTCCTACGAGCAGTACTTC
TRBD2	TRBV6-5	-	TRBJ2-1	CASSYSPSGGFNEQFF	TGTGCCAGCAGTTACTCGCCTAGCGGGGGGTTCAATGAGCAGTTCTTC
-	TRBV27	-	TRBJ1-5	CASSTLTGGGQPQHF	TGTGCCAGCAGTACGCTGACAGGCGGGGGTCAGCCCCAGCATTTT
-	TRBV5-4	-	TRBJ2-2	CASSSQGNAGELFF	TGTGCCAGCAGCTCGCAGGGAAATGCCGGGGAGCTGTTTTTT
TRBD1	TRBV5-1	few	TRBJ2-7	CASSLEQGRYEQYF	TGCGCCAGCAGCTTGGAACAGGGGCGCTACGAGCAGTACTTC
TRBD2	TRBV2	-	TRBJ2-1	CASRATSNREQFF	TGTGCCAGCAGAGCGACTAGCAATCGTGAGCAGTTCTTC
TRBD1	TRBV4-1	few	TRBJ2-7	CASSAGTAYEQYF	TGCGCCAGCAGCGCCGGGACAGCCTACGAGCAGTACTTC
-	TRBV5-5	-	TRBJ2-1	CASSPSSSSGEQFF	TGTGCCAGCAGCCCGTCATCCTCTAGTGGTGAGCAGTTCTTC
TRBD1	TRBV13	-	TRBJ1-2	CASSARRGWTGHYGYTF	TGTGCCAGCAGCGCGCGGCGGGGGTGGACAGGACACTATGGCTACACCTTC
TRBD1	TRBV5-1	-	TRBJ2-7	CASSPDRGVQESEQYF	TGCGCCAGCAGCCCGGACAGGGGGGTTCAGGAGAGCGAGCAGTACTTC
-	TRBV19	-	TRBJ1-1	CASSLSKNTEAFF	TGTGCCAGTAGCCTTTCCAAAAACACTGAAGCTTTCTTT
TRBD1	TRBV27	few	TRBJ1-2	CASSLYAQQGAGYTF	TGTGCCAGCAGTTTATATGCCCAACAGGGGGCGGGCTACACCTTC
-	TRBV28	-	TRBJ1-1	CASSSLGADNTEAFF	TGTGCCAGCAGTTCCCTAGGGGCGGACAACACTGAAGCTTTCTTT